The 27 T cell receptor beta chains reported below all come from one sample, sequenced in a study of lymphopenia after photon versus proton radiotherapy. The data were produced by immunoSEQ multiplex PCR, yet TCRdb's version contains in-frame clones alone and is incomplete. Of roughly 45,000 clones listed, over 75% are singletons. Sample: peripheral blood, taken from a patient treated with photon-based radiotherapy. All receptors come from a man aged 40-55 years with gastric cancer.

As concerns this clone: Other DNA sequences in this sample translate to the same CDR3. The J gene is TRBJ1-6, the V gene TRBV11-2; 10 bases are shared with TRBD1. J lost 6 bases, V lost 5 bases, and 4 bases had no gene match. Germline lookup yields CDR1 SGHAT and CDR2 FQNNGV. The CDR3 runs to 15 residues. The chain's CDR3 is CASSHRDRGNSPLHF. DNA of the CDR3: TGTGCCAGCAGCCACCGGGACAGGGGTAATTCACCCCTCCACTTT.

The rearrangement joins TRBV7-2 to TRBJ2-7, with 9 bases aligning to TRBD1. CDR1 is SGHTA and CDR2 is FQGNSA in the germline V gene. The V and J ends lost 5 bases and 5 bases, in that order; junction bases with no gene match: 10. This CDR3 is 15 amino acids long. The CDR3 coding sequence is TGTGCCAGCAGCCTATGGGGGGGACAGGGAGACGAGCAGTACTTC. This codes for CASSLWGGQGDEQYF.

This chain joins TRBV11-2 and TRBJ1-2; TRBD1 aligns across 9 bases. The CDR3 sequence is 14 residues long. Germline CDR1 reads SGHAT; CDR2 reads FQNNGV. With 6 bases clipped from V and 2 bases from J, the junction kept 4 bases outside the gene matches. The CDR3 coding sequence is TGTGCCAGCAGTAAAGGACAGGGGAACTATGGCTACACCTTC. Protein sequence: CASSKGQGNYGYTF.

The rearrangement links TRBV19 to TRBJ2-5; a possible D gene is TRBD1 (7 bases). The CDR3 is 12 amino acids. The germline V and J ends were trimmed by 8 bases and 5 bases, with 12 bases remaining between them. Germline CDR1 is LNHDA and CDR2 is SQIVND (reference sequence). CDR3 loop: CASGPGGETQYF. CDR3 sequence (DNA): TGTGCCAGTGGCCCAGGGGGGGAGACCCAGTACTTC.

DNA for the CDR3: TGTGCCAGCAGCGGGACTAGCGGGGCCTACGAGCAGTACTTC. Translating gives CASSGTSGAYEQYF. The genes are TRBV2 and TRBJ2-5; 13 bases agree with TRBD2. The J call is doubtful: the DNA matches TRBJ2-7 better. Germline V gene sequence: CDR1 SNHLY, CDR2 FYNNEI. The CDR3 covers 14 residues.

This clone came up a few times. This rearrangement joins TRBV30 to TRBJ1-2; D not certain. This CDR3 is built from 13 residues. The germline gives CDR1 GTSNPN, CDR2 SVGIG (reference sequence). V dropped 0 bases and J dropped 7 bases, with 12 bases sitting between them. The CDR3: CAWSVLVRGGYTF. For the CDR3, the DNA is TGTGCCTGGAGTGTACTGGTCCGGGGTGGCTACACCTTC.

This clone was counted only a few times. The chain carries TRBV4-1 and TRBJ1-4; D unresolved. Germline loops: CDR1 MGHRA, CDR2 YSYEKL. This CDR3 region has 14 residues. The V end was cut by 1 base, the J end by 1 base, with 4 bases between. The CDR3 DNA is TGCGCCAGCAGCCAAGGCAGAACTAATGAAAAACTGTTTTTT. Its translation: CASSQGRTNEKLFF.

V and J are TRBV5-6 and TRBJ2-5; the match to TRBD2 covers 11 bases. Germline V gene sequence: CDR1 SGHDT, CDR2 YYEEEE. With 4 bases clipped from V and 1 base from J, the junction kept 12 bases outside the gene matches. This CDR3 region has 18 residues. The CDR3: CASSQTGTSGSLQETQYF. The CDR3, as DNA: TGTGCCAGCAGCCAAACCGGGACTAGCGGTTCCCTCCAAGAGACCCAGTACTTC.

The CDR3 sequence: CASSSGGQVQPQHF. DNA for the CDR3: TGTGCCAGCAGTTCAGGGGGCCAGGTTCAGCCCCAGCATTTT. This rearrangement joins TRBV28 to TRBJ1-5; TRBD1 matches 8 bases. V dropped 4 bases and J dropped 6; count of bases not matched to a gene: 5. This CDR3 contains 14 residues. The germline V gene encodes CDR1 MDHEN and CDR2 SYDVKM.

The sample holds one count of this clone. The chain employs TRBV9 and TRBJ2-7; D unclear. The length of the CDR3 is 16 residues. Germline V CDR1 and CDR2: SGDLS, YYNGEE. The V gene lost 0 bases and the J gene lost 6 bases, with 19 bases spanning the gap. DNA for the CDR3: TGTGCCAGCAGCGTAGACCCCACTCCGCGGCCGGGCGAGCAGTACTTC. Its protein is CASSVDPTPRPGEQYF.

This sequence joins TRBV11-2 and TRBJ1-2, with no clear D. The CDR3 consists of 12 residues. Per the germline V gene, CDR1 is SGHAT and CDR2 is FQNNGV. Between the trimmed V and J ends, which lost 5 bases and 1 base, there was a span of 5 bases. The CDR3 bases are TGTGCCAGCAGCAAGGGTAACTATGGCTACACCTTC. This encodes CASSKGNYGYTF.

The CDR3 DNA sequence: TGTGCCAGCAGCATAGGTTTGGGCTCCTACAATGAGCAGTTCTTC. Its translation: CASSIGLGSYNEQFF. The J gene is TRBJ2-1, the V gene TRBV11-2; D is unclear. Germline V gene data show CDR1 as SGHAT and CDR2 as FQNNGV. The V and J ends lost 5 bases and 0 bases respectively, with 11 bases between them. The CDR3 is made up of 15 amino acids. The whole variable domain, filled in from reference TRBV11-2 and TRBJ2-1, reads EAGVAQSPRYKIIEKRQSVAFWCNPISGHATLYWYQQILGQGPKLLIQFQNNGVVDDSQLPKDRFSAERLKGVDSTLKIQPAKLEDSAVYLCASSIGLGSYNEQFFGPGTRLTVL.

The chain uses TRBV6-5 and TRBJ2-3, with a weak D call TRBD2 (7 bases). Germline CDR1 reads MNHEY; CDR2 reads SVGAGI. Trimming left V 6 bases short and J 3 bases short, with 16 bases between. The CDR3 has 15 amino acids. CDR3 loop: CASSLGGGGTDTQYF. The CDR3 region has the DNA TGTGCCAGCAGCCTCGGGGGCGGGGGAACAGATACGCAGTATTTT.

The chain joins TRBV4-1 to TRBJ1-2; the D gene is possibly TRBD1 (6 bases). In germline, CDR1 is MGHRA, CDR2 YSYEKL. V lost 4 bases and J lost 3, with 9 bases in between. This CDR3 region has 13 residues. The CDR3 reads CASSPRGDYGYTF. The CDR3 nucleotides read TGCGCCAGCAGCCCCAGGGGAGACTATGGCTACACCTTC.

The genes are TRBV7-2 and TRBJ2-2; 11 nucleotides match TRBD2. The V segment lost 4 bases and the J segment 6 bases; nucleotides outside the gene matches: 4. Germline V CDR1 and CDR2: SGHTA, FQGNSA. CDR3 size: 15 residues. DNA for the CDR3: TGTGCCAGCAGCTCACGTAGCGGGGGGGCCGGGGAGCTGTTTTTT. This codes for CASSSRSGGAGELFF. Combining the CDR3 with reference TRBV7-2 and TRBJ2-2 gives the whole variable domain GAGVSQSPSNKVTEKGKDVELRCDPISGHTALYWYRQSLGQGLEFLIYFQGNSAPDKSGLPSDRFSAERTGGSVSTLTIQRTQQEDSAVYLCASSSRSGGAGELFFGEGSRLTVL.

This sequence joins TRBV19 and TRBJ1-1, with unresolved D. Trimming left V 4 bases short and J 2 bases short, with 8 bases between. The germline CDR1 and CDR2 sequences are LNHDA and SQIVND (reference sequence). The CDR3 sequence is 13 residues long. Here the CDR3 DNA reads TGTGCCAGTAGTAGTGCCCTAAACACTGAAGCTTTCTTT. It encodes CASSSALNTEAFF.

The chain combines TRBV11-2 with TRBJ2-5; no firm D call. This CDR3 is 15 amino acids long. Germline-derived CDR1 and CDR2 are SGHAT and FQNNGV. The germline V and J ends were trimmed by 0 bases and 2 bases, with 10 bases remaining between them. The CDR3 reads CASSLDRTAQETQYF. In DNA, the CDR3 is TGTGCCAGCAGCTTAGATCGGACGGCACAAGAGACCCAGTACTTC.

This chain uses TRBV5-1 with TRBJ2-6, with D perhaps matching TRBD2 (5 bases). Trimming shortened V by 0 bases and J by 2 bases, and 6 bases separated the two germline ends. Germline-derived CDR1 and CDR2 are SGHRS and YFSETQ. The CDR3 length is 15 residues. In DNA form, the CDR3 reads TGCGCCAGCAGCTTGGCGGGGACTGGGGCCAACGTCCTGACTTTC. Amino acid sequence: CASSLAGTGANVLTF.

The gene calls are TRBV7-8 and TRBJ2-1; TRBD2 matches 12 bases. CDR1 is SGHVS and CDR2 is FQNEAQ in the germline V gene. The CDR3 covers 15 residues. V was pared by 3 bases and J by 7 bases, with 4 bases of the junction left unmatched. In nucleotides, the CDR3 is TGTGCCAGCAGCTTGCTAGCGGGGGGGCGGAATGAGCAGTTCTTC. Translating gives CASSLLAGGRNEQFF.

The chain has TRBV7-9 and TRBJ1-2, with a weak D call TRBD1 (5 bases). Germline CDR1 is SEHNR and CDR2 is FQNEAQ (reference sequence). There are 14 residues in the CDR3. The germline V and J ends were trimmed by 3 bases and 8 bases, with 16 bases remaining between them. The DNA for the CDR3 is TGTGCCAGCAGCTTTCTGAACAGGCCATTGGGCTACACCTTC. Protein product: CASSFLNRPLGYTF.

This rearrangement joins TRBV9 to TRBJ1-1; D is undetermined. Germline CDR1 is SGDLS and CDR2 is YYNGEE. The CDR3 spans 13 residues. The V and J ends lost 0 bases and 3 bases respectively, with 6 bases between them. CDR3 protein: CASSVAQDTEAFF. In nucleotides, the CDR3 is TGTGCCAGCAGCGTAGCCCAAGACACTGAAGCTTTCTTT.

This clone came up a few times. The V gene is TRBV11-2, the J gene TRBJ2-5, with D possibly being TRBD2 (6 bases). Deletions cut 5 bases from V and 2 bases from J, with 18 bases between. This CDR3 contains 16 residues. Germline CDR1 and CDR2: SGHAT and FQNNGV. The CDR3 nucleotides are TGTGCCAGCAGCCCTACCACGACTAGGTGGCAAGAGACCCAGTACTTC. This translates into CASSPTTTRWQETQYF.

This clone was picked up a small number of times. The chain combines TRBV6-1 with TRBJ2-5; D may match TRBD1 or TRBD2 (5 bases each). V gave up 0 bases and J gave up 4 bases, with 9 bases separating them. Germline CDR1 is MNHNS and CDR2 is SASEGT. This CDR3 is 14 amino acids long. Here the CDR3 reads CASSEARGGETQYF. Here the CDR3 DNA reads TGTGCCAGCAGTGAAGCCCGTGGGGGAGAGACCCAGTACTTC.

A few counts support this clone. The chain has TRBV19 and TRBJ1-1; D is unresolved. CDR1 is LNHDA, CDR2 SQIVND, per germline (reference sequence). Trimming removed 5 bases at V and 1 base at J, with 8 bases between. The CDR3 sequence is 13 residues long. The CDR3 is CASSLRGNTEAFF. In nucleotides, the CDR3 is TGTGCCAGTAGTTTGAGAGGGAACACTGAAGCTTTCTTT.

V and J are TRBV5-1 and TRBJ1-1; the D gene is possibly TRBD1 (5 bases). CDR1 is SGHRS, CDR2 YFSETQ, per germline. The ends were cut back, 4 bases at V and 0 bases at J, with 13 bases in the middle. The CDR3 contains 15 residues. CDR3 amino acids: CASSPREGMNTEAFF. The CDR3 DNA is TGCGCCAGCAGCCCCCGCGAGGGGATGAACACTGAAGCTTTCTTT.

This chain links TRBV19 with TRBJ2-1, with TRBD2 identical over 11 bases. The V segment lost 2 bases and the J segment 7 bases; nucleotides outside the gene matches: 13. Germline V gives CDR1 LNHDA, CDR2 SQIVND (reference sequence). The CDR3 sequence is 18 residues long. The CDR3 nucleotides read TGTGCCAGTAGTATACCCGGACGGGGGACTAGCGGTTCAAATGAGCAGTTCTTC. This translates into CASSIPGRGTSGSNEQFF.

The V gene is TRBV19, the J gene TRBJ2-6, with D possibly being TRBD1 (5 bases). V was trimmed by 3 bases and J by 4 bases, leaving 13 bases between them. Germline CDR1 LNHDA, CDR2 SQIVND (reference sequence). This CDR3 comprises 16 residues. CDR3 nucleotides: TGTGCCAGTAGTATTCGGGCAGGGAACGGGGCCAACGTCCTGACTTTC. It is translated as CASSIRAGNGANVLTF.